A single sample is the source of the 11 T cell receptor beta chains below, sequenced in a study of blood T cell repertoires in COVID-19. Profiling relied on immunoSEQ multiplex PCR, and the TCRdb table lists in-frame clones only, not all of them. The repertoire holds roughly 190,000 clones, with 85% to 90% as singletons. Source material: peripheral blood. The receptors were gathered from a man aged 35 to 55 with active or convalescent COVID-19.

This chain connects TRBV14 to TRBJ1-4; a weak D match, TRBD1 (5 bases). Germline CDR1 is SGHDN and CDR2 is FVKESK. With 3 bases removed from V and 2 bases from J, the gap between germline ends came to 13 bases. The CDR3 extends over 16 amino acids. The CDR3 DNA is TGTGCCAGCAGCCATTGGGGCCGGTGGACTAATGAAAAACTGTTTTTT. This translates into CASSHWGRWTNEKLFF.

This rearrangement joins TRBV11-3 to TRBJ2-5; tentative D call: TRBD2 (5 bases). Looked up from germline, CDR1 is SGHNT and CDR2 is YENEEA. The V end lost 3 bases, the J end lost 5 bases, and 16 bases lay between the germline ends. This CDR3 contains 15 residues. The CDR3 reads CASSFDAGWRETQYF. The CDR3 DNA reads TGTGCCAGCAGCTTTGATGCGGGTTGGAGGGAGACCCAGTACTTC.

The genes are TRBV6-5 and TRBJ1-1; no reliable D call. This CDR3 spans 16 amino acids. From germline, CDR1 is MNHEY and CDR2 SVGAGI. Trimming removed 4 bases at V and 1 base at J, with 16 bases between. The CDR3 DNA reads TGTGCCAGCAGTTCCTCCTTCGCGGCATGGAACACTGAAGCTTTCTTT. It encodes CASSSSFAAWNTEAFF.

This chain joins TRBV20-1 and TRBJ1-1; no clear D gene. This CDR3 contains 16 residues. Germline CDR1 is DFQATT and CDR2 is SNEGSKA (reference sequence). V was shortened by 3 bases and J by 1 base, with 18 bases between the two germline ends. The CDR3 DNA reads as TGCAGTGCTAGTAACGTCGGGCGGGGAACGAACACTGAAGCTTTCTTT. Its translation: CSASNVGRGTNTEAFF.

This clone showed up just once. The chain has TRBV4-3 and TRBJ2-3; 9 nucleotides line up with TRBD1. CDR3 length equals 15 residues. Germline-derived CDR1 and CDR2 are LGHNA and YSLEER. Trimming at V came to 3 bases and at J to 6 bases, leaving 7 bases not matched to a gene. CDR3 amino acids: CASSQRTGVGDTQYF. CDR3 DNA: TGCGCCAGCAGCCAGCGGACAGGGGTAGGGGATACGCAGTATTTT.

The CDR3 loop is CASSKSRNQETQYF. CDR3 DNA sequence: TGTGCCAGTAGTAAGTCGAGGAACCAAGAGACCCAGTACTTC. The chain uses TRBV19 and TRBJ2-5, with unresolved D. CDR3 size: 14 residues. Per germline, CDR1 LNHDA and CDR2 SQIVND (reference sequence). The ends were cut back, 4 bases at V and 0 bases at J, with 9 bases in the middle.

The V gene is TRBV5-4, the J gene TRBJ2-5; 12 positions match TRBD2. The CDR3 runs to 18 residues. After removal of 0 bases from V and 7 bases from J, the junction contained 13 bases not matched to a gene. Looked up from germline, CDR1 is SGHNT and CDR2 is YYREEE (reference sequence). The CDR3 region is CASSLGGTSGPTRGTQYF. The CDR3 coding sequence is TGTGCCAGCAGCTTGGGGGGGACTAGCGGGCCGACGAGGGGGACCCAGTACTTC.

In DNA, the CDR3 is TGTGCCAGCAGCGCCCACAGGGATTATAATTCACCCCTCCACTTT. Translated, it gives CASSAHRDYNSPLHF. The chain combines TRBV7-9 with TRBJ1-6, with a possible D match to TRBD1 (6 bases). Deletions cut 5 bases from V and 4 bases from J, with 12 bases between. CDR1 and CDR2 (germline): SEHNR, FQNEAQ (reference sequence). The CDR3 sequence is 15 residues long.

This chain connects TRBV19 to TRBJ1-5, with D possibly being TRBD1 (6 bases). The ends were cut back, 4 bases at V and 5 bases at J, with 24 bases in the middle. CDR1 LNHDA and CDR2 SQIVND come from the germline V gene (reference sequence). The CDR3 totals 18 residues. CDR3 bases: TGTGCCAGTAGTAGGGGGGGCGTAGAGGCTTCGGTTTATCAGCCCCAGCATTTT. As protein: CASSRGGVEASVYQPQHF. The variable domain in full, completed from reference TRBV19 and TRBJ1-5, reads DGGITQSPKYLFRKEGQNVTLSCEQNLNHDAMYWYRQDPGQGLRLIYYSQIVNDFQKGDIAEGYSVSREKKESFPLTVTSAQKNPTAFYLCASSRGGVEASVYQPQHFGDGTRLSIL.

The chain links TRBV28 to TRBJ2-3; possible D gene TRBD2, 7 bases. The CDR3 has 17 residues. The V and J ends lost 2 bases and 6 bases respectively, with 21 bases between them. The germline V gene encodes CDR1 MDHEN and CDR2 SYDVKM. This chain's CDR3 is CASSLAQGGGAGDTQYF. The CDR3 coding sequence is TGTGCCAGCAGTTTAGCCCAAGGCGGGGGCGCGGGGGATACGCAGTATTTT.

The chain recombines TRBV27 with TRBJ1-2; D possibly corresponds to TRBD1 (6 bases). The germline gives CDR1 MNHEY, CDR2 SMNVEV (reference sequence). V was shortened by 8 bases and J by 4 bases, with 20 bases between the two germline ends. The CDR3 runs 15 residues. The CDR3, as DNA: TGTGCCAGCGCTCTTGGGGGCCTTTCGGTCTATGGCTACACCTTC. Its translation: CASALGGLSVYGYTF.